The present entry profiles one T cell receptor (beta chain) with its context. Its matching antigen is unknown. The sample originates from a study of shared clonotypes between healthy human individuals. Study-level background: A couple of female and a few male donors aged 18 to 49 were enrolled.

Study findings and constraints: Only blood was sampled, and tissue TCR repertoires likely differ from blood ones.

The V and J ends lost 4 bases and 0 bases, in that order; junction bases with no gene match: 10. Germline V CDR1 and CDR2: SGDLS, YYNGEE. This CDR3 comprises 16 residues. The input for sorted-subset replicate PCRs was roughly 180 ng DNA, 25,000 to 30,000 T cell genomes. Assay: immunoSEQ multiplex PCR; the TCRdb copy retains only in-frame clones and omits some. Of more than 2 million clones listed, 95% are singletons. Material for sequencing was naive CD4+ T cells sorted from blood. Subset given: CD45RA+ positively selected. The clonotype originates from a young man in good health. The V and J genes are TRBV9 and TRBJ2-7; 7 positions match TRBD2. CDR3 region: CASSPTGGSNSYEQYF. CDR3 bases: TGTGCCAGCAGCCCAACCGGCGGGAGCAACTCCTACGAGCAGTACTTC.